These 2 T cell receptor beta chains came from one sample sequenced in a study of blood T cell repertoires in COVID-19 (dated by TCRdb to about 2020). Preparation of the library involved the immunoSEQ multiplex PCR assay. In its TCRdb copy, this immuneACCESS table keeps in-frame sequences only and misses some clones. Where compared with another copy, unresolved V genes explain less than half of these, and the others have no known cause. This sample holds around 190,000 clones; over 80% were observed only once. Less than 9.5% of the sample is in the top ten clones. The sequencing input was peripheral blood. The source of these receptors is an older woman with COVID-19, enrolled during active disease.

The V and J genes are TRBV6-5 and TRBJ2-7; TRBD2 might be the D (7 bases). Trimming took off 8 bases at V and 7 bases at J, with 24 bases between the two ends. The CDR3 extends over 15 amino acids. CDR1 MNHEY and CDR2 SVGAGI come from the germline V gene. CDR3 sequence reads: CASLWGEGVRGEQYF. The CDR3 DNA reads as TGTGCCAGCCTATGGGGGGAGGGGGTGAGAGGTGAGCAGTACTTC.

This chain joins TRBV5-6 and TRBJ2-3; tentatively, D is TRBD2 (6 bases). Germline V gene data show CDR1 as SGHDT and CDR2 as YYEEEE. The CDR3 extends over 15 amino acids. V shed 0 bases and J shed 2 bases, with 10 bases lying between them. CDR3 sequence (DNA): TGTGCCAGCAGCTTGGGGGGCGGGGCCACAGATACGCAGTATTTT. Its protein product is CASSLGGGATDTQYF.